This entry lists 8 T cell receptor beta chains sequenced from one sample in a study of post-analysis software for immune sequencing data. Notes on the study in general: Four to six TRBV segments (TRBV5-6, TRBV5-1 and TRBV20-1 among them) occurred more frequently in patients than in controls.

These receptors have no known antigen. The library was made from cDNA and included unique molecular identifiers. TCRdb re-analysed the PCR reads in MiXCR, keeping a single row per CDR3 protein. The sample includes hundreds of thousands of distinct CDR3 sequences, roughly 30% seen only once; the top ten take about an eighth. Sequencing was carried out using blood. The receptors come from a girl between 10 and 17 years old with multiple sclerosis.

This clonotype was counted only a few times. The rearrangement joins TRBV27 to TRBJ2-1; 7 nucleotides line up with TRBD2. The CDR3 extends over 12 amino acids. V shed 8 bases, J shed 5 bases, and the junction held 3 bases outside the gene matches. Germline assignment: CDR1 MNHEY and CDR2 SMNVEV (reference sequence). The CDR3, as DNA: TGTGCCAGCGGGGACTACAACAATGAGCAGTTCTTC. Translation: CASGDYNNEQFF.

This clonotype has more than one count but fewer than ten. The V gene is TRBV29-1, the J gene TRBJ2-6, with D possibly matching TRBD2 (5 bases). This CDR3 has 9 amino acids. Germline V gene lookup returns CDR1 SQVTM and CDR2 ANQGSEA. With 5 bases removed from V and 13 bases from J, the gap between germline ends came to 6 bases. The CDR3 loop is CSVSGVLTF. CDR3 nucleotide sequence: TGCAGCGTTTCGGGGGTCCTGACTTTC.

As concerns this clonotype: One end of the junction varies from germline; a read error may be responsible. The rearrangement joins TRBV3-1 to TRBJ2-5; D is possibly TRBD2 (5 bases). The V gene's germline CDR1 is LGHDT and CDR2 YNNKEL (reference sequence). The CDR3 totals 16 residues. The CDR3 bases are TGTGCCAGCAGCCAAGGGGGAAGCGGAACAAGAAGGACCCGGTACTTC. Protein product: CASSQGGSGTRRTRYF.

The gene calls are TRBV10-3 and TRBJ2-7, with TRBD1 matching 7 bases. Germline V CDR1 and CDR2: ENHRY, SYGVKD. CDR3 size: 16 residues. The V segment lost 0 bases and the J segment 3 bases; nucleotides outside the gene matches: 8. This chain's CDR3 is CAISESTRTGDYEQYF. The CDR3 nucleotides are TGTGCCATCAGTGAGTCGACTCGGACAGGAGACTACGAGCAGTACTTC.

The chain employs TRBV6-5 and TRBJ2-5; D ambiguous. CDR1 is MNHEY and CDR2 is SVGAGI in the germline V gene. V dropped 8 bases and J dropped 2 bases, with 12 bases sitting between them. The length of the CDR3 is 13 residues. The CDR3 sequence is CASRSGLQETQYF. DNA of the CDR3: TGTGCCAGCCGGTCAGGCCTACAAGAGACCCAGTACTTC.

This clonotype was seen more than once but under ten times. V gene TRBV29-1 combines with J gene TRBJ1-1; 7 nucleotides line up with TRBD1. Germline V gene lookup returns CDR1 SQVTM and CDR2 ANQGSEA. V was clipped by 0 bases and J by 0 bases; unmatched bases: 7. The CDR3 is 16 residues long. CDR3 loop: CSVEDRQGLMNTEAFF. CDR3 coding DNA: TGCAGCGTTGAAGACAGACAGGGTCTCATGAACACTGAAGCTTTCTTT. The full variable domain, with the rest looked up from reference TRBV29-1 and TRBJ1-1, is SAVISQKPSRDICQRGTSLTIQCQVDSQVTMMFWYRQQPGQSLTLIATANQGSEATYESGFVIDKFPISRPNLTFSTLTVSNMSPEDSSIYLCSVEDRQGLMNTEAFFGQGTRLTVV.

The CDR3, as DNA: TGTGCCAGCAGCTTAGGTCCCAGCGGGGGGGAGGGGGCCCAGTACTTC. Protein sequence: CASSLGPSGGEGAQYF. The rearrangement joins TRBV7-2 to TRBJ2-5; 10 nucleotides match TRBD2. The CDR3 totals 16 residues. The germline CDR1 and CDR2 sequences are SGHTA and FQGNSA. V lost 1 base to trimming and J lost 9 bases; unmatched junction nucleotides: 11. The full variable domain, rest sourced from reference TRBV7-2 and TRBJ2-5, is GAGVSQSPSNKVTEKGKDVELRCDPISGHTALYWYRQSLGQGLEFLIYFQGNSAPDKSGLPSDRFSAERTGGSVSTLTIQRTQQEDSAVYLCASSLGPSGGEGAQYFGPGTRLLVL.

This clonotype was picked up a small number of times. The gene calls are TRBV6-1 and TRBJ1-1; D perhaps matches TRBD1 (5 bases). The CDR3 length is 15 residues. The V gene lost 4 bases and the J gene lost 5 bases, with 17 bases spanning the gap. CDR1 and CDR2 from the germline V gene are MNHNS and SASEGT. CDR3 nucleotides: TGTGCCAGCAGTGCGATCAGGTCAAAGGGGACTGAAGCTTTCTTT. It specifies CASSAIRSKGTEAFF.